This TCR beta chain was identified during a study of blood T cell repertoires in COVID-19. CDR3 length equals 12 residues. The germline V and J ends were trimmed by 1 base and 6 bases, with 6 bases remaining between them. CDR1 is SQVTM, CDR2 ANQGSEA, per germline. The method was immunoSEQ multiplex PCR; TCRdb's version includes in-frame clones alone and lacks a portion of them. The top ten hold more than 30% of the sample, which has about 41,000 clones, about four fifths seen once. The chain carries TRBV29-1 and TRBJ2-2; D unresolved. The clonotype originates from a man between 40 and 49 years old with active or convalescent COVID-19. The sequenced sample was peripheral blood. The CDR3 sequence: CSVEVAAGELFF. The CDR3 DNA follows: TGCAGCGTTGAAGTGGCAGCCGGGGAGCTGTTTTTT.